This TCR beta chain was obtained from a study of control samples from healthy donors and cancer patients. Germline V gene data show CDR1 as SGHAT and CDR2 as FQNNGV. This CDR3 region has 16 residues. Trimming took off 4 bases at V and 2 bases at J, with 16 bases between the two ends. Measured with immunoSEQ multiplex PCR; TCRdb has only the in-frame clones, and not every one. Counted here are 100,000 to 150,000 clones, about nine tenths occurring once; the ten biggest clones make up about 5.5%. The sequence was collected from a man younger than 30 in good health. Sequenced: blood. The rearrangement links TRBV11-2 to TRBJ2-3; D might be TRBD2 (6 bases). In DNA, the CDR3 is TGTGCCAGCAGCTCCAATCTGGCGGGGAACACAGATACGCAGTATTTT. Its translation is CASSSNLAGNTDTQYF.